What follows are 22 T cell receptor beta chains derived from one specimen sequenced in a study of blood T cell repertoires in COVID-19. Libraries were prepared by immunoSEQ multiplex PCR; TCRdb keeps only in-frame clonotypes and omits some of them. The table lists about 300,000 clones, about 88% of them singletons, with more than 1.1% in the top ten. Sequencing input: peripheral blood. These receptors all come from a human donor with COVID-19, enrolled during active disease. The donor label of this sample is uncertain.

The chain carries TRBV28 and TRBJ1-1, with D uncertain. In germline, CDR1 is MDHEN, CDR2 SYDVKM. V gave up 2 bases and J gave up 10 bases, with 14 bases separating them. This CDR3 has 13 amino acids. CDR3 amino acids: CASSLRRGGGAFF. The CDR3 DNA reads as TGTGCCAGCAGTTTAAGGCGGGGTGGTGGAGCTTTCTTT.

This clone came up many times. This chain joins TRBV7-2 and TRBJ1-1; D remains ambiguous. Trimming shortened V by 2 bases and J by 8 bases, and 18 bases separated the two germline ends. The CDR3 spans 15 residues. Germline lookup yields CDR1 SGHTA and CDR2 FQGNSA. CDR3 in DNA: TGTGCCAGCAGCTTATTTAGGCAGCTAGTTATAGAAGCTTTCTTT. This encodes CASSLFRQLVIEAFF. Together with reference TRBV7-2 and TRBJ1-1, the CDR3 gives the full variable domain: GAGVSQSPSNKVTEKGKDVELRCDPISGHTALYWYRQSLGQGLEFLIYFQGNSAPDKSGLPSDRFSAERTGGSVSTLTIQRTQQEDSAVYLCASSLFRQLVIEAFFGQGTRLTVV.

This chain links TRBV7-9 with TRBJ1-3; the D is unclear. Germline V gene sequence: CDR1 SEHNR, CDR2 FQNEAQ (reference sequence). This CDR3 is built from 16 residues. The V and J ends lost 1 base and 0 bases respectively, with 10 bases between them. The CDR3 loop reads CASSLDYADSGNTIYF. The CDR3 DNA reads TGTGCCAGCAGCTTAGATTATGCGGACTCTGGAAACACCATATATTTT.

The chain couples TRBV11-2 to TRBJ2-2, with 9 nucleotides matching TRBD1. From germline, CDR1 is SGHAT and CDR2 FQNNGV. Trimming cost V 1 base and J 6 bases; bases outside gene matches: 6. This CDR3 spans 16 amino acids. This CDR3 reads CASSLGGDRGAGELFF. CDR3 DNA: TGTGCCAGCAGCTTAGGTGGTGACAGGGGGGCCGGGGAGCTGTTTTTT.

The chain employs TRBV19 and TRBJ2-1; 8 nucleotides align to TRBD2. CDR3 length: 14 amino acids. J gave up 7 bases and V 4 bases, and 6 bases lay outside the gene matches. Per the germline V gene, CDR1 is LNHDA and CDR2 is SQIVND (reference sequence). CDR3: CASSTLLAVNEQFF. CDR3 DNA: TGTGCCAGTAGTACCCTACTAGCGGTAAATGAGCAGTTCTTC.

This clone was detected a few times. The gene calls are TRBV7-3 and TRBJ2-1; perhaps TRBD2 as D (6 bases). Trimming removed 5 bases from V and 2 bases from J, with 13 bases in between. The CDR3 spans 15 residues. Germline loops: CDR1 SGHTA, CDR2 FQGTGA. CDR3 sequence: CASSMGLGAYNEQFF. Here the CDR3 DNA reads TGTGCCAGCAGCATGGGACTTGGGGCCTACAATGAGCAGTTCTTC.

The CDR3 spells CASGIQDYNSPLHF. In DNA, the CDR3 is TGTGCCAGCGGAATACAGGACTATAATTCACCCCTCCACTTT. The chain combines TRBV28 with TRBJ1-6, with D possibly TRBD1 on 5 matching bases. Looked up from germline, CDR1 is MDHEN and CDR2 is SYDVKM. Trimming stripped 8 bases from V and 3 bases from J, with 11 bases between. This CDR3 spans 14 amino acids.

The CDR3 protein is CAISEGASTDTQYF. DNA for the CDR3: TGTGCCATCAGTGAGGGGGCTAGCACAGATACGCAGTATTTT. V usage is TRBV10-3 and J usage is TRBJ2-3; tentative D call: TRBD1 (5 bases). The CDR3 runs to 14 residues. Trimming cost V 2 bases and J 0 bases, with 6 bases left between them. CDR1 is ENHRY and CDR2 is SYGVKD in the germline V gene.

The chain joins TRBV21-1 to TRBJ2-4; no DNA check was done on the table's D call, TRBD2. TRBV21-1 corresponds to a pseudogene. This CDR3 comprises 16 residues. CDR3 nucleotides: TGTGCCAGCAGCGGGAAGAGGGCGGAGGGAGCTAACATTCAGTACTTC. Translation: CASSGKRAEGANIQYF.

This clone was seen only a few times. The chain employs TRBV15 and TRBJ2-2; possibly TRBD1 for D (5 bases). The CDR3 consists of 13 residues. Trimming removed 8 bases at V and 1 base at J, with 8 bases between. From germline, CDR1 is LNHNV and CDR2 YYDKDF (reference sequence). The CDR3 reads CATGAMNTGELFF. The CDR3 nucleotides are TGTGCCACCGGGGCAATGAACACCGGGGAGCTGTTTTTT.

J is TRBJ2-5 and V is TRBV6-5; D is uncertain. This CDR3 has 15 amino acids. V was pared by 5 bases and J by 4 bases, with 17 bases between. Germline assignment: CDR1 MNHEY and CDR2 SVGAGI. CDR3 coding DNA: TGTGCCAGCAGTCCGGCCTGGAGTCTTCGAGAGACCCAGTACTTC. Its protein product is CASSPAWSLRETQYF.

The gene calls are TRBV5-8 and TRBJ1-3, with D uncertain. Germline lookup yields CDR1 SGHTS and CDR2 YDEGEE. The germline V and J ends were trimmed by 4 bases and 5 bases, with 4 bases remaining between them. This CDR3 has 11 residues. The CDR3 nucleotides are TGTGCCAGCAGCATAAGAAACACCATATATTTT. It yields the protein CASSIRNTIYF.

Here the CDR3 reads CASSVALGLEQYF. The CDR3 nucleotides read TGTGCCAGCAGCGTAGCTCTTGGCCTCGAGCAGTACTTC. This chain links TRBV9 with TRBJ2-7, with D unresolved. V lost 0 bases and J 6 bases, leaving 10 bases between the germline ends. The length of the CDR3 is 13 residues. Germline V gives CDR1 SGDLS, CDR2 YYNGEE.

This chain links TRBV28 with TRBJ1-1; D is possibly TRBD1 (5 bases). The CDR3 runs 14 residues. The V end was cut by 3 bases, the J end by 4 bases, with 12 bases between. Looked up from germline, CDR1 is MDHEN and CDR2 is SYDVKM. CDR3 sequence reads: CASSFPGEVTEAFF. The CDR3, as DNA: TGTGCCAGCAGTTTTCCGGGGGAGGTCACTGAAGCTTTCTTT.

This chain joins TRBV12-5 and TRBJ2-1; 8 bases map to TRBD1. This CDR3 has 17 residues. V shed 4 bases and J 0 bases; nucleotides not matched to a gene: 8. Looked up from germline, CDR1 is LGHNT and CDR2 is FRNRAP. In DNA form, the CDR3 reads TGTGCTAGTGGTTCCCGGACCGGACAGGGCTCCTACAATGAGCAGTTCTTC. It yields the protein CASGSRTGQGSYNEQFF.

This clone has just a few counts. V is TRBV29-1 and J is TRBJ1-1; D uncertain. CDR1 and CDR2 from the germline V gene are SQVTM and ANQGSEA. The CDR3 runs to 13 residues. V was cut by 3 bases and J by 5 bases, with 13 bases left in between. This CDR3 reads CSVEVFEGTEAFF. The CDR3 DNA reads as TGCAGCGTTGAGGTATTCGAGGGTACTGAAGCTTTCTTT.

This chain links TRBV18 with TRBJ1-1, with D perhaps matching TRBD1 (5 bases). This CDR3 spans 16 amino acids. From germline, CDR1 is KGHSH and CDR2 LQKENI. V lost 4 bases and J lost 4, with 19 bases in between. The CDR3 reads CASSLNTLRQSTEAFF. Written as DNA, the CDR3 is TGTGCCAGCTCACTAAACACGCTAAGACAGTCCACTGAAGCTTTCTTT.

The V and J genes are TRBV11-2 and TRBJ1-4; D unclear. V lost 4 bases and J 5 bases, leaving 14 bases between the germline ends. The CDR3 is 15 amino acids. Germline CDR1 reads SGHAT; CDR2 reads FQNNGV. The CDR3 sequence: CASSSRGRANEKLFF. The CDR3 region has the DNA TGTGCCAGCAGCTCAAGAGGCAGAGCGAATGAAAAACTGTTTTTT.

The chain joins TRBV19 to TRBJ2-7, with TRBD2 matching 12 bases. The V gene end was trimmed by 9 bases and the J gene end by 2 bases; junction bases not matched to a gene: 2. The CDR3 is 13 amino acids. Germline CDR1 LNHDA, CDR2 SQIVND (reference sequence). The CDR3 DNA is TGTGCCAGCGGACTAGCGGGAACCTACGAGCAGTACTTC. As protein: CASGLAGTYEQYF.

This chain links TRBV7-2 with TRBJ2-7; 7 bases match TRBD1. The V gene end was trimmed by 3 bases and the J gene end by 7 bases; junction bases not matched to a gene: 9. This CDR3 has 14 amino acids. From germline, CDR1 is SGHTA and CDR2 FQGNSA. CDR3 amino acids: CASSFTGAAIEQYF. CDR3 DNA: TGTGCCAGCAGCTTTACAGGGGCAGCAATAGAGCAGTACTTC.

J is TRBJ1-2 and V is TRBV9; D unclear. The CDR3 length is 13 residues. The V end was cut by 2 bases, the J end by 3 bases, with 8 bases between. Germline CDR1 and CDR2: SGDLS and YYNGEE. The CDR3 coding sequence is TGTGCCAGCAGCGTCCTGGAGCACTATGGCTACACCTTC. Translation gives CASSVLEHYGYTF.

The CDR3 sequence is CASSLQGGDQPQHF. The DNA of the CDR3 is TGTGCCAGCAGCTTACAGGGTGGGGATCAGCCCCAGCATTTT. The chain combines TRBV7-9 with TRBJ1-5; the D gene is possibly TRBD1 (5 bases). Germline CDR1 SEHNR, CDR2 FQNEAQ (reference sequence). V was clipped by 2 bases and J by 5 bases, with 10 bases between them. The CDR3 extends over 14 amino acids.